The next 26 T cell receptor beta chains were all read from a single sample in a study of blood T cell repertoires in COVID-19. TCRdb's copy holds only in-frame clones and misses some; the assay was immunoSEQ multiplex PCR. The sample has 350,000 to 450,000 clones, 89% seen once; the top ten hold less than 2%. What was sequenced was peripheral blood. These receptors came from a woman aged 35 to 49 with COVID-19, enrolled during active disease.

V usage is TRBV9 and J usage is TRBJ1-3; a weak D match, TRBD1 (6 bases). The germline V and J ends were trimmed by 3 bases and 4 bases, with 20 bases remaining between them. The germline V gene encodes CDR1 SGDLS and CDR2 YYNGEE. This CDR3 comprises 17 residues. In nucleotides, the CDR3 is TGTGCCAGCAGCGGACTATTAGGTAAAGGGGGAGGAAACACCATATATTTT. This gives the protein CASSGLLGKGGGNTIYF.

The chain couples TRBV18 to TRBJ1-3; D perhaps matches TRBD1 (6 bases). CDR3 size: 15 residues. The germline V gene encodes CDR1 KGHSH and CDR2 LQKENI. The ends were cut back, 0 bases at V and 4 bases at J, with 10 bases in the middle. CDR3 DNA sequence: TGTGCCAGCTCACCACCGGGACAAACCGGAAACACCATATATTTT. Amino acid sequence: CASSPPGQTGNTIYF.

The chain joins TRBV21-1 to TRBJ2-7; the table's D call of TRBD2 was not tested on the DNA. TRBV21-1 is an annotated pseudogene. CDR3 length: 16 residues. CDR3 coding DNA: TGTGCCAGCAGCAAAAAGGGACTAGCGGGGGGGCACGAGCAGTACTTC. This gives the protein CASSKKGLAGGHEQYF.

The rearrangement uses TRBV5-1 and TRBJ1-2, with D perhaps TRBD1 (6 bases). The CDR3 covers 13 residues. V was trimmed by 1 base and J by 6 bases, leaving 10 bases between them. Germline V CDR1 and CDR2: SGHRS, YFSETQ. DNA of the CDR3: TGCGCCAGCAGCTTGCTATCAGGGGATGGCTACACCTTC. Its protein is CASSLLSGDGYTF.

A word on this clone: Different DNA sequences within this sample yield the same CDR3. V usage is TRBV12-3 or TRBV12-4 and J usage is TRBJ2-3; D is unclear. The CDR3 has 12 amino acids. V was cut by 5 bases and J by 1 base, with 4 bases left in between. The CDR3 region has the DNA TGTGCCAGCAGTCCGGGCACAGATACGCAGTATTTT. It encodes CASSPGTDTQYF.

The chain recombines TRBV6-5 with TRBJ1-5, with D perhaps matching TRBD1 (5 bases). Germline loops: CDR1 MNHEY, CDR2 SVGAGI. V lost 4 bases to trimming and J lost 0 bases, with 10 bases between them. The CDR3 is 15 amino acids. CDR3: CASSSGYYSNQPQHF. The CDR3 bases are TGTGCCAGCAGTTCAGGGTATTATAGCAATCAGCCCCAGCATTTT.

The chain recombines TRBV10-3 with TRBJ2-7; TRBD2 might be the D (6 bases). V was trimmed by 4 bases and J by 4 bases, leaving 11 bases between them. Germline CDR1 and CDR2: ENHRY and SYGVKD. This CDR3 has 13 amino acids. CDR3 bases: TGTGCCATCAGTGTACTAGCAGCGTACGAGCAGTACTTC. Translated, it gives CAISVLAAYEQYF.

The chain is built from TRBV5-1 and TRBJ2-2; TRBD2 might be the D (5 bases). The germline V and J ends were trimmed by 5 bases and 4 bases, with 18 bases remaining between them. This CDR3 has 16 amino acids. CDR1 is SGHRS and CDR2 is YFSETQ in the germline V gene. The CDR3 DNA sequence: TGCGCCAGCAGAAATGAGAGAGGGCTGGGCACCGGGGAGCTGTTTTTT. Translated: CASRNERGLGTGELFF.

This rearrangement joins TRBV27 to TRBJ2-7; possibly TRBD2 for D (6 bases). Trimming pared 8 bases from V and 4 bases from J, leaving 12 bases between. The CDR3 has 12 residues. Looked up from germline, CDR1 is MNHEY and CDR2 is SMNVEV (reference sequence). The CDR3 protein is CASGRLGYEQYF. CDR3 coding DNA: TGTGCCAGCGGGAGACTAGGTTACGAGCAGTACTTC.

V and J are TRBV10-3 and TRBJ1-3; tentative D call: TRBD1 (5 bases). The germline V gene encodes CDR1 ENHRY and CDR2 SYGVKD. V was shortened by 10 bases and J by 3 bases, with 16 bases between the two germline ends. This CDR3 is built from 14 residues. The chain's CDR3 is CATQEQGGGNTIYF. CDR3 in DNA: TGTGCCACACAAGAGCAGGGCGGTGGAAACACCATATATTTT.

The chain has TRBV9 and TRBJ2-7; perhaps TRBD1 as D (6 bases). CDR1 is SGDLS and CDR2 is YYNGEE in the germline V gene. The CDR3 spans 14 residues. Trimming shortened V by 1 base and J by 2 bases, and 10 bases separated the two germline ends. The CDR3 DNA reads TGTGCCAGCAGCGTAAGGGACAAACCCTACGAGCAGTACTTC. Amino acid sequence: CASSVRDKPYEQYF. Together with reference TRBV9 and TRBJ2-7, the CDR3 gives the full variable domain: DSGVTQTPKHLITATGQRVTLRCSPRSGDLSVYWYQQSLDQGLQFLIQYYNGEERAKGNILERFSAQQFPDLHSELNLSSLELGDSALYFCASSVRDKPYEQYFGPGTRLTVT.

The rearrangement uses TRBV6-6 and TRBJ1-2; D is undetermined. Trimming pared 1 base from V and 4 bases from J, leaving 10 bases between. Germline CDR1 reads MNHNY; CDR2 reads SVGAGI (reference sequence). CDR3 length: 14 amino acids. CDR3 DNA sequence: TGTGCCAGCAGTTACTTAAACTCCTTCTATGGCTACACCTTC. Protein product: CASSYLNSFYGYTF.

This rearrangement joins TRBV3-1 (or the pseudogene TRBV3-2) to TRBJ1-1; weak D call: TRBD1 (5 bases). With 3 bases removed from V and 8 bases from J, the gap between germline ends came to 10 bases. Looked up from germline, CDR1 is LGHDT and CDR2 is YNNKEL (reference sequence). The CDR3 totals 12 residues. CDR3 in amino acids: CASSHGGTEAFF. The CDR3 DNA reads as TGTGCCAGCAGCCACGGGGGAACCGAAGCTTTCTTT.

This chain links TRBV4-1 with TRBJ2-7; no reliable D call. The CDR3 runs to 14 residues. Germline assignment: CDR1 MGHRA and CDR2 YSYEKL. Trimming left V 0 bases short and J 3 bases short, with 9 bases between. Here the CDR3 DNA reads TGCGCCAGCAGCCAAGAGATATACAGCTACGAGCAGTACTTC. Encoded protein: CASSQEIYSYEQYF.

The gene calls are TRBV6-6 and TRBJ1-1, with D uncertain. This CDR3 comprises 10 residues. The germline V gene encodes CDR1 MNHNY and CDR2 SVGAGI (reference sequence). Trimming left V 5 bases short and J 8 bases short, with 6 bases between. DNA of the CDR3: TGTGCCAGCAGTCGCTCCGAAGCTTTCTTT. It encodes CASSRSEAFF.

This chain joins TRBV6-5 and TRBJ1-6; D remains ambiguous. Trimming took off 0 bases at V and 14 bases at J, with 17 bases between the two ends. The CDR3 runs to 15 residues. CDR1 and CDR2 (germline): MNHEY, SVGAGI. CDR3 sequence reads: CASSYSRVQGRSLHF. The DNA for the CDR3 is TGTGCCAGCAGTTACTCGAGGGTCCAAGGTCGTTCCCTCCACTTT.

Here the CDR3 DNA reads TGTGCCAGCAGCAGCAACAGGGGGTCCTCCTACGAGCAGTACTTC. Its translation: CASSSNRGSSYEQYF. The chain has TRBV21-1 and TRBJ2-7; the table's D call of TRBD1 was not tested on the DNA. TRBV21-1 is a pseudogene locus. The CDR3 has 15 residues.

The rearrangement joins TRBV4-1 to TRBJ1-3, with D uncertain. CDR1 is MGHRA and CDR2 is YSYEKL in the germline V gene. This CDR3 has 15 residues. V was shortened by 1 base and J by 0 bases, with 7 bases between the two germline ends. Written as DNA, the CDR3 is TGCGCCAGCAGCCAAGGGCCGCTCTCTGGAAACACCATATATTTT. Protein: CASSQGPLSGNTIYF.

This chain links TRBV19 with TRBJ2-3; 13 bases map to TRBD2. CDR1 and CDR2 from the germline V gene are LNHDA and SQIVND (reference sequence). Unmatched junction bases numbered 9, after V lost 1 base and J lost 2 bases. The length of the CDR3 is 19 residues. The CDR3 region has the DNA TGTGCCAGTAGTATAGTCCCCGGACTAGCGGGAGCACCCACAGATACGCAGTATTTT. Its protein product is CASSIVPGLAGAPTDTQYF.

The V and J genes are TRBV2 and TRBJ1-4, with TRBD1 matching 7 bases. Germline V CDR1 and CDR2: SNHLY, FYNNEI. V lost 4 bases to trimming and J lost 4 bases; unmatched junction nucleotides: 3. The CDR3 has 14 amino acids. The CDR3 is CASSAWDSNEKLFF. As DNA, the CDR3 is TGTGCCAGCAGTGCCTGGGACAGTAATGAAAAACTGTTTTTT.

The CDR3 coding sequence is TGTGCCAGCAGCGGCCCCGGGACAGGGCAGCCCCAGCATTTT. Its translation is CASSGPGTGQPQHF. The chain has TRBV7-2 and TRBJ1-5, with TRBD1 matching over 9 bases. The V and J ends lost 5 bases and 7 bases, in that order; junction bases with no gene match: 6. This CDR3 is built from 14 residues. Germline values: CDR1 SGHTA, CDR2 FQGNSA.

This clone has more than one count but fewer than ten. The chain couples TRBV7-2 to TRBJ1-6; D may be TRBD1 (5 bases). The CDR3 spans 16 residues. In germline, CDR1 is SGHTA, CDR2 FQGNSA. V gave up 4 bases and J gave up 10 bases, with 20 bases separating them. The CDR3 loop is CASSSPPGRAGSPLHF. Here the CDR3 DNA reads TGTGCCAGCAGCTCCCCACCAGGGCGCGCAGGCTCACCCCTCCACTTT. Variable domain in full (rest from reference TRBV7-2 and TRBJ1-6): GAGVSQSPSNKVTEKGKDVELRCDPISGHTALYWYRQSLGQGLEFLIYFQGNSAPDKSGLPSDRFSAERTGGSVSTLTIQRTQQEDSAVYLCASSSPPGRAGSPLHFGNGTRLTVT.

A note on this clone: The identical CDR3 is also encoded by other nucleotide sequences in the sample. The CDR3 bases are TGTGCCAGCAGTAGACAGGGTCGCGAGCAGTACTTC. Protein product: CASSRQGREQYF. The J gene is TRBJ2-7, the V gene TRBV27, with 7 bases lining up with TRBD1. Trimming cost V 5 bases and J 6 bases; bases outside gene matches: 4. Germline assignment: CDR1 MNHEY and CDR2 SMNVEV (reference sequence). CDR3 length equals 12 residues.

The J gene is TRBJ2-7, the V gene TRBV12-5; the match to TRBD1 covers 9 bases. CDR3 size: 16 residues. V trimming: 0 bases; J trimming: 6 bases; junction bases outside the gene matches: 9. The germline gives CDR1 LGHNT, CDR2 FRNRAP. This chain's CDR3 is CASGLVLGTGTSEQYF. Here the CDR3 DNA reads TGTGCTAGTGGTTTGGTACTCGGGACAGGGACAAGCGAGCAGTACTTC.

The CDR3 is CASSEMIGQSPPEQYF. Here the CDR3 DNA reads TGTGCCAGCAGTGAAATGATAGGACAGAGCCCCCCCGAGCAGTACTTC. The V call is TRBV2, the J call TRBJ2-7, with D tentatively TRBD1 (6 bases). V lost 2 bases to trimming and J lost 6 bases, with 20 bases between them. The germline V gene has CDR1 SNHLY and CDR2 FYNNEI. The CDR3 consists of 16 residues.

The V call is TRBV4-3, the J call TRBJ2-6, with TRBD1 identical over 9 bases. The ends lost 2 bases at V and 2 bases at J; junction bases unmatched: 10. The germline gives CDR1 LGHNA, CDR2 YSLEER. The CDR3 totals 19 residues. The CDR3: CASSQSLTGGGAGANVLTF. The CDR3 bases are TGCGCCAGCAGCCAATCACTGACAGGGGGAGGGGCTGGGGCCAACGTCCTGACTTTC.